What follows are 8 T cell receptor beta chains derived from one specimen sequenced in a study of blood T cell repertoires in COVID-19. TCRdb's copy holds only in-frame clones and misses some; the assay was immunoSEQ multiplex PCR. This repertoire shows 150,000 to 200,000 clones, around 80% found once; its top ten account for 12%. Source material: peripheral blood. The receptors shown here come from an elderly woman with COVID-19, enrolled during active disease.

This rearrangement joins TRBV11-2 to TRBJ2-2, with D perhaps TRBD2 (6 bases). Germline values: CDR1 SGHAT, CDR2 FQNNGV. The CDR3 extends over 15 amino acids. V was clipped by 5 bases and J by 4 bases, with 14 bases between them. CDR3 bases: TGTGCCAGCAGCCTTGGGGACTTCCCCACCGGGGAGCTGTTTTTT. Encoded protein: CASSLGDFPTGELFF. Supplemented by reference TRBV11-2 and TRBJ2-2, the full variable domain reads EAGVAQSPRYKIIEKRQSVAFWCNPISGHATLYWYQQILGQGPKLLIQFQNNGVVDDSQLPKDRFSAERLKGVDSTLKIQPAKLEDSAVYLCASSLGDFPTGELFFGEGSRLTVL.

The chain is built from TRBV6-1 and TRBJ1-5; D gene unclear. V was pared by 2 bases and J by 0 bases, with 11 bases between. Germline CDR1 reads MNHNS; CDR2 reads SASEGT. The CDR3 runs to 16 residues. CDR3 residues: CASSENVYGSNQPQHF. The CDR3 nucleotides are TGTGCCAGCAGTGAAAACGTGTACGGTAGCAATCAGCCCCAGCATTTT.

This chain links TRBV6-5 with TRBJ2-7, with TRBD2 as a possible D gene (6 bases). The CDR3 has 15 residues. Germline CDR1 MNHEY, CDR2 SVGAGI. The ends were cut back, 0 bases at V and 5 bases at J, with 14 bases in the middle. Written as DNA, the CDR3 is TGTGCCAGCAGTTACTCTCTAGCGCGACGACACGAGCAGTACTTC. It yields the protein CASSYSLARRHEQYF.

The chain employs TRBV19 and TRBJ2-1; a weak D match, TRBD1 (7 bases). This CDR3 has 16 residues. Germline V gene data show CDR1 as LNHDA and CDR2 as SQIVND (reference sequence). V lost 6 bases and J lost 5, with 20 bases in between. This CDR3 is CASRPLRRGAHNEQFF. CDR3 DNA sequence: TGTGCCAGTAGACCACTACGCAGGGGGGCCCACAATGAGCAGTTCTTC.

Comments on this clone: The same CDR3 also results from other DNA sequences found in this sample. The rearrangement joins TRBV12-3 or TRBV12-4 to TRBJ2-3; D unresolved. Trimming removed 3 bases from V and 3 bases from J, with 7 bases in between. The CDR3 loop spans 13 amino acids. CDR3 in amino acids: CASSLRGTDTQYF. In DNA, the CDR3 is TGTGCCAGCAGTTTGAGAGGTACAGATACGCAGTATTTT.

The rearrangement joins TRBV7-2 to TRBJ2-7; D is uncertain. CDR1 is SGHTA, CDR2 FQGNSA, per germline. This CDR3 contains 15 residues. V was shortened by 0 bases and J by 2 bases, with 11 bases between the two germline ends. The CDR3 region is CASSLAVGQTYEQYF. In DNA form, the CDR3 reads TGTGCCAGCAGCTTAGCGGTTGGGCAAACCTACGAGCAGTACTTC.

V and J are TRBV2 and TRBJ1-6, with D maybe TRBD1 (5 bases). Germline lookup yields CDR1 SNHLY and CDR2 FYNNEI. V was shortened by 0 bases and J by 9 bases, with 6 bases between the two germline ends. This CDR3 has 13 amino acids. DNA of the CDR3: TGTGCCAGCAGTGAAGCGGGGCTTTCACCCCTCCACTTT. Amino acid sequence: CASSEAGLSPLHF.

The chain recombines TRBV6-5 with TRBJ2-1; D may be TRBD1 (5 bases). CDR1 and CDR2 (germline): MNHEY, SVGAGI. The CDR3 extends over 15 amino acids. V lost 6 bases and J 7 bases, leaving 19 bases between the germline ends. CDR3 protein: CASSTMPTVPNEQFF. CDR3 nucleotide sequence: TGTGCCAGCAGCACTATGCCGACAGTTCCAAATGAGCAGTTCTTC.